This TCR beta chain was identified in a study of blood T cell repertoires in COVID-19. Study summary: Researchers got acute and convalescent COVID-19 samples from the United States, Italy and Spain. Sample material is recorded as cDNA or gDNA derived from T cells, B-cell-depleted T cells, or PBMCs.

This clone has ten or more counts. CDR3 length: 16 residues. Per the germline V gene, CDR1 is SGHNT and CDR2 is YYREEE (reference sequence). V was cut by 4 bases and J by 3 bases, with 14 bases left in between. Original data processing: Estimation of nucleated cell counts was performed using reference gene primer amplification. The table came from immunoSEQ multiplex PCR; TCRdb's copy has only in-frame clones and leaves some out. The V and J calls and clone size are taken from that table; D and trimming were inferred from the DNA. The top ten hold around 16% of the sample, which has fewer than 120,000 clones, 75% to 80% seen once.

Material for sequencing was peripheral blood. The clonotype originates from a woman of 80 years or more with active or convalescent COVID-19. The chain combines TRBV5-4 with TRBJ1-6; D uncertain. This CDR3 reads CASSPGRPVYNSPLHF. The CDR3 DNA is TGTGCCAGCAGCCCGGGGAGGCCGGTCTATAATTCACCCCTCCACTTT.